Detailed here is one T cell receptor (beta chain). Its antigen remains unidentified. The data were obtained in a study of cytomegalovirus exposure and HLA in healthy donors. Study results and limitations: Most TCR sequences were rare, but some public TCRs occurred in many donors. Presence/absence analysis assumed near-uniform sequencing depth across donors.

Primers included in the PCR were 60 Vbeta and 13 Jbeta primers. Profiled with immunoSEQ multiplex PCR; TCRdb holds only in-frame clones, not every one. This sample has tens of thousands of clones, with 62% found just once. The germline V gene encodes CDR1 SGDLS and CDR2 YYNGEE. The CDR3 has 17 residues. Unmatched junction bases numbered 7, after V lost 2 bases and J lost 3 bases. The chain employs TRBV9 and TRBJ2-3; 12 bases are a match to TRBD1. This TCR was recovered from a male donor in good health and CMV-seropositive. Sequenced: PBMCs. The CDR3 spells CASSVLQGQGATDTQYF. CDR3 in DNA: TGTGCCAGCAGCGTCCTCCAGGGACAGGGGGCAACAGATACGCAGTATTTT.